The TCR beta chain described here comes from a study of T cells after yellow fever vaccination (dated by TCRdb to 2018 to 2020). Concerning the study at large: The SMART-Seq v4 Ultra Low Input RNA kit was used to prepare libraries from fractions with low cell numbers. Blood was collected at multiple timepoints before and after primary and secondary immunization, and bulk PBMC replicates and cell subsets were isolated. Two healthy male donors, one aged 18 to 30 and one aged 30 to 40 years, were included in the cohort. To track T-cell clones before and after primary and booster YFV17D yellow fever vaccination, bulk TCR alpha and beta repertoires were sequenced longitudinally. On the study overall, not on this receptor specifically: After the booster, most of the clones that had expanded following primary vaccination were detected again (almost 98% of CD4 and around 90% of CD8), which suggests that memory was broadly maintained. The secondary T-cell response was found to be weaker but faster than the primary response, with a peak reached on day 5 rather than on day 15. Because the study included only a couple of donors, the extent to which the findings can be generalized is limited. Computational filtering was needed because FACS-sorted repertoires could contain abundant contaminating clonotypes from the bulk population. A small share of clonotypes occurred in both CD4 and CD8 compartments, likely arising from convergent recombination.

The CDR3 numbers 17 residues from cysteine through phenylalanine. The CDR3 DNA has 51 bases and is translated from base 1. V is cut back by 4 bases and J by 6 bases, with 11 bases in the junction unmatched. Interpreted using the paper, the treatment or condition label stands for: live attenuated yellow fever vaccine strain. At each blood-draw timepoint, two biological replicates of bulk PBMCs were obtained. A standard Ficoll-Paque protocol was used to isolate PBMCs from peripheral blood. RNA was extracted with TriZol from bulk PBMCs, CD4 and CD8 fractions, and dextramer-positive and dextramer-negative fractions. This clonotype was observed a few times. The antigen it binds to is not known. It has no much larger one-base neighbor in the sample; base qualities were not kept. TCR cDNA was made using 5'RACE template switching, a step that added a universal primer site and unique molecular identifiers. Priming of cDNA synthesis was performed from both the TCR alpha and TCR beta constant segments. Two PCR steps were used to amplify libraries, with sample barcodes and sequencing adapters being added in the second step. Sequencing of libraries was done on Illumina HiSeq 2500 (2x100 bp) or NovaSeq (2x150 bp). Per the original workflow: MIGEC was used to demultiplex reads and collapse the reads into UMI consensus sequences, and MiXCR was used for V(D)J alignment. Clonotypes responding to the vaccine were identified with edgeR on replicate PBMC samples, with the criteria of FDR below 0.01 and a log2 fold change above 5 up to day 15. Bulk clonotypes were assigned CD4 or CD8 identity according to which sequenced CD4 or CD8 repertoire held them at higher abundance. TCRdb ran its own pipeline on the public reads, namely fastp trimming at Q25 and MiXCR clone calling, and kept in-frame beta chains. Rows are combined by CDR3 protein, so each entry shows the most common genes and DNA. Here the V and J calls rest on TCRdb's processing, not on the authors' analysis. Present in this sample are a few hundred thousand distinct CDR3 sequences, roughly 11% of which were seen just once. Roughly 18% of the sample goes to the ten largest clones.

The specimen comprised PBMCs, sampled on the day of the first yellow fever vaccination. This sequence originates from a man between 18 and 29 years old who received the YFV17D yellow fever vaccine. This chain is built from TRBV12-3 or TRBV12-4 and TRBJ2-1; TRBD2 agrees with 11 junctional bases. This receptor carries the CDR3 CASSSGAASGGTNEQFF. The nucleotide sequence reads TGTGCCAGCAGTTCTGGGGCTGCTAGCGGGGGGACCAATGAGCAGTTCTTC.